This TCR beta chain was found in a study of shared clonotypes between healthy human individuals. Study outcomes and limitations: Lower generation probabilities were found for non-shared clonotypes than for those shared by all four donors.

Running of the assay took place at deep level. Some clones are missing from TCRdb's copy, which holds only in-frame ones; the method was immunoSEQ multiplex PCR. Among roughly 2,500,000 clones listed, 93% were seen once. Turning to this clone: Its antigen remains unidentified.

Every contributor of samples was a Caucasian grown-up residing in Nashville, Tennessee. Naive CD4+ cells were CD45RA-selected; the remaining cells were memory. The CDR3 spans 15 residues. CDR1 SGHVS and CDR2 FQNEAQ come from the germline V gene. J lost 5 bases, V lost 2 bases, and 8 bases had no gene match. This receptor was obtained from a young man in good health. Some clones in this sample may be carry-over from other donors' samples. Sequenced input: naive CD4+ T cells from PBMCs. The sample's subset: CD45RA+ positively selected. The chain combines TRBV7-8 with TRBJ1-2; 7 positions match TRBD1. CDR3: CASSLLSGGEYGYTF. For the CDR3, the DNA is TGTGCCAGCAGCTTACTTTCAGGGGGTGAATATGGCTACACCTTC.